One and the same sample provided the 31 T cell receptor beta chains below, sequenced in a study of T cells in Graves' hyperthyroidism and ophthalmopathy. RNA transcripts served as the template for amplifying TCR beta CDR3 regions. Initially, a first-round RT-PCR of the TCR CDR3 employed the HTBI primer set. TCRdb re-called the multiplex PCR reads with MiXCR, one entry per CDR3 protein. In the table there are approximately 530,000 distinct CDR3 sequences, approximately 16% of which are singletons. Material for sequencing was blood. The receptors derive from a woman aged 18 to 35 with Graves' hyperthyroidism.

At least ten counts were recorded for this clonotype. The rearrangement links TRBV7-8 to TRBJ2-7; 7 positions match TRBD2. This CDR3 is 15 amino acids long. Germline V gene sequence: CDR1 SGHVS, CDR2 FQNEAQ. V was clipped by 5 bases and J by 2 bases; unmatched bases: 9. The CDR3 sequence: CASSRVAGATYEQYF. In nucleotides, the CDR3 is TGTGCCAGCAGCCGGGTCGCGGGAGCGACCTACGAGCAGTACTTC.

In its sample, this clonotype was seen many times. The chain joins TRBV18 to TRBJ2-3; perhaps D is TRBD1 or TRBD2 (5 bases each). Germline lookup yields CDR1 KGHSH and CDR2 LQKENI. The CDR3 runs to 13 residues. V was clipped by 7 bases and J by 2 bases, with 10 bases between them. CDR3 loop: CASLGRVTDTQYF. The DNA of the CDR3 is TGTGCCAGCTTGGGACGAGTCACAGATACGCAGTATTTT.

This rearrangement joins TRBV24-1 to TRBJ2-1, with unresolved D. This CDR3 is 16 amino acids long. Looked up from germline, CDR1 is KGHDR and CDR2 is SFDVKD. V lost 4 bases to trimming and J lost 2 bases, with 14 bases between them. CDR3 nucleotides: TGTGCCACCAGTGAGACCGACTCATACCCCTACAATGAGCAGTTCTTC. It yields the protein CATSETDSYPYNEQFF.

As for this clonotype: Being one base from a much bigger clone, this may be a read error. V gene TRBV3-1 combines with J gene TRBJ2-1; D is undetermined. Trimming took off 7 bases at V and 7 bases at J, with 14 bases between the two ends. The germline V gene encodes CDR1 LGHDT and CDR2 YNNKEL (reference sequence). The CDR3 spans 13 residues. The DNA for the CDR3 is TGTGCCAGCAACCTACCAGCACGGAATGAGCAGTTCTTC. Translation: CASNLPARNEQFF.

With respect to this clonotype: The CDR3 end shows no conserved phenylalanine or tryptophan, and so a read error is likely. The chain employs TRBV19 and TRBJ1-1; D unresolved. V was pared by 7 bases and J by 2 bases, with 14 bases between. The CDR3 is made up of 14 amino acids. CDR1 is LNHDA and CDR2 is SQIVND in the germline V gene (reference sequence). The CDR3 nucleotides are TGTGCCAGTAAGTATAAGGGCAGTAACACTGAAGCTTTCCTT. This sequence encodes CASKYKGSNTEAFL.

In its sample, this clonotype was seen many times. The chain uses TRBV6-5 and TRBJ2-7, with D unresolved. Trimming removed 2 bases at V and 4 bases at J, with 15 bases between. This CDR3 has 15 amino acids. Germline assignment: CDR1 MNHEY and CDR2 SVGAGI. The chain's CDR3 is CASSYVGRVWYEQYF. The CDR3 DNA sequence: TGTGCCAGCAGTTACGTGGGAAGGGTCTGGTACGAGCAGTACTTC.

This chain uses TRBV6-5 with TRBJ2-1, with TRBD2 matching 13 bases. The J call may be faulty, since TRBJ2-7 better matches the DNA end. The CDR3 is 17 amino acids. In germline, CDR1 is MNHEY, CDR2 SVGAGI. The CDR3: CASSHGTSGDPGIEQYF. The DNA for the CDR3 is TGTGCCAGCAGTCACGGGACTAGCGGGGACCCGGGAATTGAGCAGTACTTC.

In this sample, this clonotype turned up a few times. This sequence joins TRBV24-1 and TRBJ2-5, with TRBD2 matching 13 bases. The CDR3 loop spans 17 amino acids. Germline CDR1 KGHDR, CDR2 SFDVKD. Germline trimming cut 4 bases from V and 0 bases from J; bases unmatched to any gene: 4. This CDR3 is CATSEPGLAGDQETQYF. Here the CDR3 DNA reads TGTGCCACCAGTGAACCCGGACTAGCGGGGGACCAAGAGACCCAGTACTTC.

This clonotype was seen at least ten times. The chain employs TRBV20-1 and TRBJ2-5; 9 nucleotides line up with TRBD1. There are 13 residues in the CDR3. Looked up from germline, CDR1 is DFQATT and CDR2 is SNEGSKA (reference sequence). The junction had 8 bases not matched to a gene; V was cut back by 7 bases and J by 5 bases. Here the CDR3 DNA reads TGCAGTGAACAGGGGGCGGACGGGGAGACCCAGTACTTC. Its translation is CSEQGADGETQYF.

The DNA for the CDR3 is TGTGCCAGCAGTTTATCCCGGAGGGTGGGTGAAAAACTGTTTTTT. This gives the protein CASSLSRRVGEKLFF. This chain connects TRBV28 to TRBJ1-4; D gene uncertain. CDR1 is MDHEN and CDR2 is SYDVKM in the germline V gene. V was trimmed by 1 base and J by 7 bases, leaving 13 bases between them. This CDR3 comprises 15 residues.

This clonotype was seen a handful of times. DNA of the CDR3: TGCAGTGCTATCCTCGGTCTGAACACTGAAGCTTTCTTT. Protein: CSAILGLNTEAFF. This sequence joins TRBV20-1 and TRBJ1-1, with D uncertain. The CDR3 extends over 13 amino acids. V was pared by 4 bases and J by 0 bases, with 9 bases between. CDR1 is DFQATT, CDR2 SNEGSKA, per germline (reference sequence).

The chain combines TRBV12-3 or TRBV12-4 with TRBJ1-5; D perhaps matches TRBD1 (6 bases). The CDR3 length is 15 residues. The ends were cut back, 4 bases at V and 0 bases at J, with 10 bases in the middle. The CDR3, as DNA: TGTGCCAGCAGTTGGAAGGGGGATAGCAATCAGCCCCAGCATTTT. This translates into CASSWKGDSNQPQHF.

The chain uses TRBV30 and TRBJ2-7, with D unresolved. This CDR3 is 12 amino acids long. The germline V gene encodes CDR1 GTSNPN and CDR2 SVGIG (reference sequence). The V gene lost 4 bases and the J gene lost 1 base, with 8 bases spanning the gap. The CDR3 DNA reads as TGTGCCTGGAACCAGGCGTCCTACGAGCAGTACTTC. This encodes CAWNQASYEQYF.

This clonotype was seen more than once but under ten times. This sequence joins TRBV7-8 and TRBJ2-1; D unclear. The CDR3 is 14 amino acids. Germline values: CDR1 SGHVS, CDR2 FQNEAQ. The V gene lost 5 bases and the J gene lost 5 bases, with 13 bases spanning the gap. The CDR3 spells CASSLNFVNNEQFF. In nucleotides, the CDR3 is TGTGCCAGCAGCCTGAACTTCGTCAACAATGAGCAGTTCTTC. The full variable domain, its missing parts supplied by reference TRBV7-8 and TRBJ2-1, is GAGVSQSPRYKVAKRGQDVALRCDPISGHVSLFWYQQALGQGPEFLTYFQNEAQLDKSGLPSDRFFAERPEGSVSTLKIQRTQQEDSAVYLCASSLNFVNNEQFFGPGTRLTVL.

This clonotype was picked up a small number of times. The chain carries TRBV29-1 and TRBJ1-2, with 8 positions matching TRBD1. The CDR3 extends over 15 amino acids. V was pared by 0 bases and J by 2 bases, with 5 bases of the junction left unmatched. CDR1 and CDR2 from the germline V gene are SQVTM and ANQGSEA. In DNA form, the CDR3 reads TGCAGCGTTGAAGATCTAGGGACAGGCAACTATGGCTACACCTTC. Translated, it gives CSVEDLGTGNYGYTF.

Concerning this clonotype: This may arise from a read error, as a much more abundant clone is one base away. The CDR3 DNA is TGTGCCAGCAGCCCCGGGGCGCTCACTAATGAAAAACTGTTTTTT. It translates to CASSPGALTNEKLFF. The rearrangement joins TRBV11-2 to TRBJ1-4, with D possibly being TRBD1 (5 bases). Germline assignment: CDR1 SGHAT and CDR2 FQNNGV. The V gene lost 5 bases and the J gene lost 2 bases, with 12 bases spanning the gap. This CDR3 is built from 15 residues.

The chain links TRBV7-8 to TRBJ1-4; D remains ambiguous. The germline V gene has CDR1 SGHVS and CDR2 FQNEAQ. The V end lost 2 bases, the J end lost 4 bases, and 11 bases lay between the germline ends. There are 15 residues in the CDR3. The CDR3 is CASSLLPAGNEKLFF. The CDR3 DNA follows: TGTGCCAGCAGCTTACTACCGGCCGGTAATGAAAAACTGTTTTTT.

This clonotype was detected a few times. CDR3 nucleotides: TGTGCCAGCAGTTTAGGGCAATCACCGACCGGGACAGGCGGAGGTGGCTACACCTTC. Encoded protein: CASSLGQSPTGTGGGGYTF. The chain links TRBV12-3 or TRBV12-4 to TRBJ1-2; TRBD1 matches 8 bases. V lost 1 base and J lost 7; bases outside the gene matches: 20. The CDR3 length is 19 residues.

A remark on this clonotype: Since a much larger clone is just one base distant, this may be a read error. This chain links TRBV12-5 with TRBJ1-6; 7 bases line up with TRBD1. Germline CDR1 LGHNT, CDR2 FRNRAP. This CDR3 is built from 14 residues. CDR3 DNA: TGTGCTGGTGGTTCGGGGACAGAAAATTCACCCCTCCACTTT. This codes for CAGGSGTENSPLHF.

The rearrangement links TRBV20-1 to TRBJ2-5, with 7 bases matching TRBD1. CDR1 and CDR2 (germline): DFQATT, SNEGSKA (reference sequence). The CDR3 has 13 amino acids. Trimming cost V 4 bases and J 5 bases; bases outside gene matches: 7. CDR3 DNA: TGCAGTGCTACCAGACAGGGCCAGGAGACCCAGTACTTC. Its translation: CSATRQGQETQYF.

CDR3 DNA: TGTGCCAGCAGTTTACTAGCGGGGGAGAGCGTAACCGGGGAGCTGTTTTTT. It codes for CASSLLAGESVTGELFF. The V gene is TRBV27, the J gene TRBJ2-2, with 10 bases identical to TRBD2. CDR1 is MNHEY and CDR2 is SMNVEV in the germline V gene (reference sequence). This CDR3 contains 17 residues. V was clipped by 2 bases and J by 5 bases; unmatched bases: 8.

This clonotype was seen more than once but under ten times. The genes are TRBV7-9 and TRBJ2-1; 9 bases map to TRBD2. The V gene end was trimmed by 2 bases and the J gene end by 12 bases; junction bases not matched to a gene: 14. This CDR3 has 16 residues. The germline CDR1 and CDR2 sequences are SEHNR and FQNEAQ (reference sequence). CDR3 amino acids: CASSLIAGLAHGGQFF. The CDR3 DNA follows: TGTGCCAGCAGCTTAATTGCTGGACTAGCGCACGGGGGGCAGTTCTTC.

This chain links TRBV24-1 with TRBJ2-2; 7 nucleotides agree with TRBD2. The ends lost 5 bases at V and 0 bases at J; junction bases unmatched: 2. The CDR3 length is 15 residues. The V gene's germline CDR1 is KGHDR and CDR2 SFDVKD. The CDR3 nucleotides are TGTGCCACCAGTGGGAGCGGGGCGAACACCGGGGAGCTGTTTTTT. Translating gives CATSGSGANTGELFF.

This clonotype was seen a few times. The chain uses TRBV7-3 and TRBJ2-3; 7 nucleotides agree with TRBD1. The CDR3 runs 14 residues. The V and J ends lost 5 bases and 4 bases, in that order; junction bases with no gene match: 6. The V gene's germline CDR1 is SGHTA and CDR2 FQGTGA. Here the CDR3 DNA reads TGTGCCAGCAGCCAAGGGACAGTCTCAGATACGCAGTATTTT. It is translated as CASSQGTVSDTQYF.

This sequence joins TRBV6-1 and TRBJ2-5; D gene ambiguous. This CDR3 comprises 15 residues. Germline lookup yields CDR1 MNHNS and CDR2 SASEGT. The ends were cut back, 5 bases at V and 4 bases at J, with 17 bases in the middle. DNA for the CDR3: TGTGCCAGCAGTTATGCAGCGCCCGCAGGAGAGACCCAGTACTTC. Translation gives CASSYAAPAGETQYF.

The chain joins TRBV30 to TRBJ2-7; TRBD2 agrees at 7 bases. The J segment lost 3 bases and the V segment lost 0 bases, leaving 5 bases of the junction unmatched. This CDR3 spans 14 amino acids. The V gene's germline CDR1 is GTSNPN and CDR2 SVGIG (reference sequence). In DNA, the CDR3 is TGTGCCTGGAGTGTAGAGGGAGGGGTCTACGAGCAGTACTTC. This sequence encodes CAWSVEGGVYEQYF. The full variable domain, rest sourced from reference TRBV30 and TRBJ2-7, is SQTIHQWPATLVQPVGSPLSLECTVEGTSNPNLYWYRQAAGRGLQLLFYSVGIGQISSEVPQNLSASRPQDRQFILSSKKLLLSDSGFYLCAWSVEGGVYEQYFGPGTRLTVT.

The chain carries TRBV7-9 and TRBJ1-2, with TRBD1 matching 7 bases. Germline loops: CDR1 SEHNR, CDR2 FQNEAQ (reference sequence). There are 13 residues in the CDR3. J gave up 6 bases and V 2 bases, and 3 bases lay outside the gene matches. The CDR3 sequence: CASSLRDSDGYTF. Written as DNA, the CDR3 is TGTGCCAGCAGCTTAAGGGACAGCGATGGCTACACCTTC.

The chain combines TRBV28 with TRBJ2-5; a weak D match, TRBD2 (5 bases). CDR3 length equals 15 residues. The V end lost 2 bases, the J end lost 1 base, and 11 bases lay between the germline ends. Germline CDR1 and CDR2: MDHEN and SYDVKM. CDR3 sequence reads: CASSLNEGPQETQYF. The CDR3 DNA follows: TGTGCCAGCAGTTTAAATGAGGGTCCCCAAGAGACCCAGTACTTC.

The J gene is TRBJ1-2, the V gene TRBV14; 9 bases agree with TRBD1. This CDR3 region has 13 residues. CDR1 and CDR2 (germline): SGHDN, FVKESK. J gave up 8 bases and V 6 bases, and 7 bases lay outside the gene matches. CDR3 DNA: TGTGCCAGCAGGGAAACAGGGGGCCACGGCTACACCTTC. It is translated as CASRETGGHGYTF.

This clonotype was seen at least ten times. The V call is TRBV6-6, the J call TRBJ1-2, with TRBD1 matching over 7 bases. Germline values: CDR1 MNHNY, CDR2 SVGAGI (reference sequence). CDR3 length: 13 residues. Germline trimming cut 2 bases from V and 6 bases from J; bases unmatched to any gene: 3. The CDR3 DNA is TGTGCCAGCAGTTACACAGGGGAAAATGGCTACACCTTC. It translates to CASSYTGENGYTF.

The CDR3 reads CASYGQGKGDTQYF. The CDR3 nucleotides read TGTGCCAGTTATGGACAGGGAAAAGGAGATACGCAGTATTTT. The chain has TRBV19 and TRBJ2-3; TRBD1 aligns across 8 bases. The germline V gene encodes CDR1 LNHDA and CDR2 SQIVND (reference sequence). The CDR3 totals 14 residues. With V trimmed by 8 bases and J by 5 bases, 9 bases remained unmatched.